These 30 T cell receptor beta chains were all obtained from the same sample, sequenced in a study of identical twins. TCRdb itself ran the 5' RACE reads through MiXCR, one entry per CDR3 protein. The repertoire has roughly 500,000 distinct CDR3 sequences, around 20% of them found once; the top ten carry roughly 0.9%. These same records also appear under a second study, on T cells expressing NK-cell markers.

Input material: CD4+ T cells sorted from blood. These receptor sequences come from a woman aged 18-30 years in good health.

This clonotype was detected only a few times. The J gene is TRBJ2-3, the V gene TRBV7-3, with a weak D call TRBD1 (6 bases). The CDR3 runs 17 residues. Germline V gene data show CDR1 as SGHTA and CDR2 as FQGTGA. Deletions cut 5 bases from V and 3 bases from J, with 21 bases between. The CDR3 is CASSARVSQGWTDTQYF. The CDR3 DNA sequence: TGTGCCAGCAGCGCGCGAGTTAGCCAGGGGTGGACAGATACGCAGTATTTT.

In this sample, this clonotype turned up a few times. The chain has TRBV7-9 and TRBJ2-1, with D unclear. CDR3 length equals 13 residues. Trimming removed 5 bases at V and 7 bases at J, with 12 bases between. The germline CDR1 and CDR2 sequences are SEHNR and FQNEAQ (reference sequence). The CDR3 reads CASSIRFRNEQFF. The CDR3 bases are TGTGCCAGCAGCATCCGCTTTAGGAATGAGCAGTTCTTC. Together with reference TRBV7-9 and TRBJ2-1, the CDR3 gives the full variable domain: DTGVSQNPRHKITKRGQNVTFRCDPISEHNRLYWYRQTLGQGPEFLTYFQNEAQLEKSRLLSDRFSAERPKGSFSTLEIQRTEQGDSAMYLCASSIRFRNEQFFGPGTRLTVL.

In DNA, the CDR3 is TGCAGTGCTAGAGCAGAGACAGGGGTTGAGCAGTACTTC. This encodes CSARAETGVEQYF. The gene calls are TRBV20-1 and TRBJ2-7; 8 positions match TRBD1. The J segment lost 7 bases and the V segment lost 1 base, leaving 6 bases of the junction unmatched. Per germline, CDR1 DFQATT and CDR2 SNEGSKA (reference sequence). This CDR3 is 13 amino acids long.

The table lists this clonotype with many counts. The rearrangement joins TRBV20-1 to TRBJ2-7; 7 bases match TRBD2. CDR1 and CDR2 (germline): DFQATT, SNEGSKA (reference sequence). The CDR3 totals 15 residues. V lost 1 base and J lost 2; bases outside the gene matches: 8. CDR3 sequence (DNA): TGCAGTGCTAGAGTAGGCGGAAGCGGGGCCTACGAGCAGTACTTC. Translation gives CSARVGGSGAYEQYF.

This chain uses TRBV20-1 with TRBJ2-5; 9 bases fit TRBD2. V lost 6 bases to trimming and J lost 2 bases; unmatched junction nucleotides: 7. The V gene's germline CDR1 is DFQATT and CDR2 SNEGSKA (reference sequence). CDR3 length equals 14 residues. The CDR3 protein is CSAETTSGQETQYF. CDR3 sequence (DNA): TGCAGTGCGGAGACGACTAGCGGACAAGAGACCCAGTACTTC.

With regard to this clonotype: The junction does not match germline at one end; this may be a read error. The V and J genes are TRBV3-1 and TRBJ2-1, with D perhaps TRBD2 (5 bases). Germline CDR1 and CDR2: LGHDT and YNNKEL (reference sequence). There are 18 residues in the CDR3. As DNA, the CDR3 is TGTGCCTGCAGCAAGCAGGACCGTGGGAGACACTTACACAATGAGCAGTTCTTC. The encoded protein is CACSKQDRGRHLHNEQFF.

This clonotype was seen only a few times. The rearrangement uses TRBV7-8 and TRBJ2-1; no clear D. With 0 bases removed from V and 12 bases from J, the gap between germline ends came to 6 bases. The germline V gene has CDR1 SGHVS and CDR2 FQNEAQ. This CDR3 contains 11 residues. The CDR3 region has the DNA TGTGCCAGCAGCTTAGCTACCGGGCAGTTCTTC. Translation: CASSLATGQFF.

This clonotype was observed a handful of times. The chain employs TRBV6-5 and TRBJ1-2; a possible D gene is TRBD1 (6 bases). CDR3 length: 12 amino acids. The germline V gene encodes CDR1 MNHEY and CDR2 SVGAGI. Trimming removed 7 bases from V and 8 bases from J, with 14 bases in between. The CDR3 sequence is CASISRGGGYTF. CDR3 DNA sequence: TGTGCCAGCATTTCCAGGGGTGGAGGCTACACCTTC.

CDR3 sequence reads: CASIRGLAGRRPSTDTQYF. The CDR3 DNA reads as TGTGCCAGCATTCGAGGACTAGCGGGGCGACGACCTAGCACAGATACGCAGTATTTT. This chain links TRBV6-1 with TRBJ2-3; TRBD2 aligns across 12 bases. Germline loops: CDR1 MNHNS, CDR2 SASEGT. V gave up 7 bases and J gave up 0 bases; unmatched junction bases: 14. The CDR3 covers 19 residues.

V gene TRBV9 combines with J gene TRBJ2-5, with a weak D call TRBD2 (5 bases). V lost 2 bases, J lost 3 bases, and 11 bases lay in between. Looked up from germline, CDR1 is SGDLS and CDR2 is YYNGEE. This CDR3 region has 14 residues. The CDR3 spells CASSVRGLEETQYF. In nucleotides, the CDR3 is TGTGCCAGCAGCGTTCGAGGGTTGGAAGAGACCCAGTACTTC.

This clonotype was recorded a few times. The chain combines TRBV20-1 with TRBJ1-1; D is ambiguous. Deletions cut 3 bases from V and 8 bases from J, with 19 bases between. This CDR3 comprises 14 residues. Germline V gene sequence: CDR1 DFQATT, CDR2 SNEGSKA (reference sequence). CDR3 region: CSASKGGYPGEAFF. The CDR3 DNA is TGCAGTGCTAGCAAAGGTGGATACCCCGGGGAAGCTTTCTTT.

The genes are TRBV7-9 and TRBJ2-7; TRBD1 matches at 8 bases. Germline V CDR1 and CDR2: SEHNR, FQNEAQ (reference sequence). The CDR3 sequence is 17 residues long. The J segment lost 6 bases and the V segment lost 4 bases, leaving 17 bases of the junction unmatched. The CDR3 protein is CASSSRPATGAMGEQYF. CDR3 bases: TGTGCCAGCAGCTCCCGGCCTGCGACAGGGGCAATGGGCGAGCAGTACTTC.

This clonotype has at least ten counts. The rearrangement uses TRBV5-1 and TRBJ2-1; a weak D match, TRBD1 (5 bases). In germline, CDR1 is SGHRS, CDR2 YFSETQ. The CDR3 runs 14 residues. V was cut by 0 bases and J by 4 bases, with 8 bases left in between. This CDR3 is CASSLGQGYNEQFF. As DNA, the CDR3 is TGCGCCAGCAGCTTGGGCCAGGGTTACAATGAGCAGTTCTTC.

This clonotype has more than one count but fewer than ten. The chain has TRBV7-9 and TRBJ2-3, with D hard to call. Germline lookup yields CDR1 SEHNR and CDR2 FQNEAQ (reference sequence). The CDR3 consists of 13 residues. V lost 3 bases, J lost 0 bases, and 4 bases lay in between. For the CDR3, the DNA is TGTGCCAGCAGCTTCGAAAGCACAGATACGCAGTATTTT. It encodes CASSFESTDTQYF.

The genes are TRBV5-6 and TRBJ2-5, with TRBD2 matching over 8 bases. Trimming cost V 4 bases and J 1 base; bases outside gene matches: 15. The CDR3 is made up of 18 amino acids. Germline assignment: CDR1 SGHDT and CDR2 YYEEEE. In nucleotides, the CDR3 is TGTGCCAGCAGCATCGTAGCCGGGGGGGCTGGAGGCCAAGAGACCCAGTACTTC. This translates into CASSIVAGGAGGQETQYF.

This rearrangement joins TRBV9 to TRBJ2-5; D is ambiguous. V was pared by 0 bases and J by 6 bases, with 9 bases between. CDR1 is SGDLS, CDR2 YYNGEE, per germline. The CDR3 consists of 13 residues. The CDR3 protein is CASSVAAQQTQYF. DNA of the CDR3: TGTGCCAGCAGCGTAGCTGCTCAACAGACCCAGTACTTC.

This clonotype has a handful of counts. Mismatch with germline at one junction end may stem from a read error. The genes are TRBV5-1 and TRBJ2-1; D perhaps matches TRBD1 (6 bases). The CDR3 is 15 residues long. Germline CDR1 is SGHRS and CDR2 is YFSETQ. DNA of the CDR3: TGTGCCAGCAGCCCTGGGGGCACCTCCTACAATGAGCAGTTCTTC. This gives the protein CASSPGGTSYNEQFF.

This clonotype showed up many times. This chain joins TRBV6-5 and TRBJ1-2; TRBD1 matches 7 bases. Germline CDR1 is MNHEY and CDR2 is SVGAGI. The J segment lost 7 bases and the V segment lost 4 bases, leaving 6 bases of the junction unmatched. The length of the CDR3 is 13 residues. The CDR3 nucleotides are TGTGCCAGCAGTTGGGACAGCATAGTTGGCTACACCTTC. It codes for CASSWDSIVGYTF.

The V gene is TRBV20-1, the J gene TRBJ1-2; D remains ambiguous. Germline CDR1 and CDR2: DFQATT and SNEGSKA (reference sequence). This CDR3 spans 13 amino acids. Trimming stripped 3 bases from V and 9 bases from J, with 17 bases between. DNA for the CDR3: TGCAGTGCTAGGGGAGACAATCTAGGAAGCTACACCTTC. Amino acid sequence: CSARGDNLGSYTF.

This clonotype came up a few times. This chain connects TRBV20-1 to TRBJ1-6, with a weak D call TRBD1 (5 bases). Germline V lookup: CDR1 DFQATT, CDR2 SNEGSKA (reference sequence). V lost 4 bases and J 9 bases, leaving 13 bases between the germline ends. This CDR3 is 13 amino acids long. As DNA, the CDR3 is TGCAGTGCTATCGCCCACCAGGGTTCACCCCTCCACTTT. Translation: CSAIAHQGSPLHF.

The chain links TRBV19 to TRBJ2-1; D uncertain. The CDR3 spans 12 residues. From germline, CDR1 is LNHDA and CDR2 SQIVND (reference sequence). Trimming stripped 4 bases from V and 12 bases from J, with 13 bases between. This chain's CDR3 is CASSTSGRVQFF. The CDR3 bases are TGTGCCAGTAGTACTTCGGGTAGAGTGCAGTTCTTC.

This clonotype was found a few times. The rearrangement links TRBV12-3 or TRBV12-4 to TRBJ2-5; 8 bases line up with TRBD1. Trimming at V came to 6 bases and at J to 5 bases, leaving 8 bases not matched to a gene. This CDR3 has 14 amino acids. CDR3 protein: CASRGRGRWETQYF. CDR3 nucleotide sequence: TGTGCCAGCAGGGGCAGGGGGCGCTGGGAGACCCAGTACTTC.

The chain joins TRBV6-1 to TRBJ2-7, with TRBD1 identical over 10 bases. The V segment lost 5 bases and the J segment 4 bases; nucleotides outside the gene matches: 5. This CDR3 contains 14 residues. Germline CDR1 and CDR2: MNHNS and SASEGT. As DNA, the CDR3 is TGTGCCAGCAGTAAGGACAGGGGGAGTTACGAGCAGTACTTC. It is translated as CASSKDRGSYEQYF.

This clonotype occurred a few times. V gene TRBV3-1 combines with J gene TRBJ2-2; D is ambiguous. Germline CDR1 reads LGHDT; CDR2 reads YNNKEL (reference sequence). The CDR3 is 15 amino acids. Deletions cut 0 bases from V and 4 bases from J, with 9 bases between. The CDR3 protein is CASSQDRLRTGELFF. The CDR3 nucleotides read TGTGCCAGCAGCCAAGATCGACTCCGCACCGGGGAGCTGTTTTTT.

CDR3 DNA sequence: TGCAGTGTTGGGACCCTGGGACAGGGGTACACTGAAGCTTTCTTT. It translates to CSVGTLGQGYTEAFF. The chain joins TRBV20-1 to TRBJ1-1, with TRBD1 matching 10 bases. The V and J ends lost 7 bases and 3 bases, in that order; junction bases with no gene match: 11. The CDR3 is 15 amino acids. Germline-derived CDR1 and CDR2 are DFQATT and SNEGSKA (reference sequence).

This clonotype was counted only a few times. V and J are TRBV5-1 and TRBJ2-7; D possibly corresponds to TRBD2 (6 bases). Germline V gives CDR1 SGHRS, CDR2 YFSETQ. With 1 base removed from V and 3 bases from J, the gap between germline ends came to 11 bases. The CDR3 length is 14 residues. The CDR3 region is CASSLSTGLYEQYF. The DNA of the CDR3 is TGCGCCAGCAGCTTGAGTACGGGACTCTACGAGCAGTACTTC.

The CDR3 DNA sequence: TGTGCCAGTAGTACGGGACAGGGACGCACAGATACGCAGTATTTT. This sequence encodes CASSTGQGRTDTQYF. The chain couples TRBV19 to TRBJ2-3; 9 nucleotides align to TRBD1. Germline CDR1 and CDR2: LNHDA and SQIVND (reference sequence). The CDR3 sequence is 15 residues long. Trimming cost V 4 bases and J 1 base; bases outside gene matches: 3.

The chain links TRBV4-1 to TRBJ2-5; a weak D match, TRBD2 (6 bases). CDR3 size: 14 residues. Per the germline V gene, CDR1 is MGHRA and CDR2 is YSYEKL. Trimming removed 1 base at V and 2 bases at J, with 8 bases between. Here the CDR3 reads CASSQALAQETQYF. The CDR3 DNA sequence: TGCGCCAGCAGCCAAGCCCTAGCGCAAGAGACCCAGTACTTC.

The chain uses TRBV27 and TRBJ1-2; TRBD1 aligns across 7 bases. The CDR3 spans 14 residues. The V gene end was trimmed by 6 bases and the J gene end by 6 bases; junction bases not matched to a gene: 10. CDR1 is MNHEY and CDR2 is SMNVEV in the germline V gene (reference sequence). CDR3 protein: CASSPTDRVDGYTF. CDR3 bases: TGTGCCAGCAGCCCGACAGACAGGGTCGATGGCTACACCTTC.

The genes are TRBV5-1 and TRBJ2-7; D possibly corresponds to TRBD1 (6 bases). Germline CDR1 and CDR2: SGHRS and YFSETQ. The CDR3 is made up of 13 amino acids. Trimming took 4 bases from V and 3 from J, leaving 11 bases between them. The CDR3 DNA sequence: TGCGCCAGCAGCGCCAGGACAGACTACGAGCAGTACTTC. This codes for CASSARTDYEQYF.